The entry below describes one TCR beta chain. Its cognate antigen is unknown. PCR primers comprised 60 Vbeta and 13 Jbeta primers. The assay was immunoSEQ multiplex PCR, and TCRdb's table has in-frame clones only and misses some. This sample has over 80,000 clones, with around 81% found just once. The sample originates from a study of cytomegalovirus exposure and HLA in healthy donors. General study points: A later analysis showed TCR association rates differing by HLA locus, peaking at DRB1 and lowest at HLA-C.

V was trimmed by 2 bases and J by 1 base, leaving 15 bases between them. The CDR3 totals 17 residues. CDR1 and CDR2 (germline): MNHNS, SASEGT. The receptor was isolated from a man aged 40-55 years in good health and CMV-seropositive. The source material was PBMCs. The rearrangement uses TRBV6-1 and TRBJ1-5; tentatively, D is TRBD1 (5 bases). CDR3 sequence: CASSERGRAASNQPQHF. The CDR3 region has the DNA TGTGCCAGCAGTGAAAGGGGCAGGGCGGCAAGCAATCAGCCCCAGCATTTT.